This TCR beta chain was identified in a study of blood T cell repertoires in COVID-19. The method was immunoSEQ multiplex PCR; TCRdb's version includes in-frame clones alone and lacks a portion of them. The top ten clones hold roughly 23% of a sample with roughly 58,000 clones, 75% to 80% of them seen once. The germline CDR1 and CDR2 sequences are SGHDT and YYEEEE. V lost 3 bases and J lost 4, with 10 bases in between. The CDR3 consists of 13 residues. The chain combines TRBV5-6 with TRBJ1-1; tentatively, D is TRBD1 (5 bases). This TCR came from a man between 50 and 59 years old with active or convalescent COVID-19. Sequencing input: peripheral blood. The CDR3 sequence: CASSSDRFTEAFF. In DNA, the CDR3 is TGTGCCAGCAGCTCCGACAGATTCACTGAAGCTTTCTTT.